The entry below describes one T cell receptor beta chain. No antigen is known for it. The data belong to a study of a mutant IDH1 vaccine in newly diagnosed glioma. Study details: Vaccines began 4-6 weeks after radiotherapy alone, or with temozolomide cycles. Patients arrived already treated with radiotherapy, temozolomide, or both, most having had both. V12 corresponded to week 35 and V13 to week 47.

This sample's time point: week 35, safety follow-up. Doses consisted of 300 ug of mutant IDH1 20-mer peptide each, paired with topical imiquimod. Assay used: immunoSEQ multiplex PCR; TCRdb lists only in-frame clones, some missing. This sample has some 42,000 clones, with about 83% found just once. Germline CDR1 SGHTA, CDR2 FQGNSA. The V and J ends lost 2 bases and 12 bases respectively, with 10 bases between them. There are 12 residues in the CDR3. Findings and caveats of the study: Changes in the top peripheral T cell clonotypes seemingly had no bearing on pseudoprogression.

This receptor was identified in a woman in her forties or fifties with glioma. The rearrangement uses TRBV7-2 and TRBJ2-2; no clear D. The sample here was PBMCs, taken from a glioma patient whose treatment included an IDH1 peptide vaccine. The CDR3 here is CASSLRAGKLFF. CDR3 coding DNA: TGTGCCAGCAGCTTAAGGGCAGGAAAGCTGTTTTTT. Looking up the rest from reference TRBV7-2 and TRBJ2-2 gives the full variable domain: GAGVSQSPSNKVTEKGKDVELRCDPISGHTALYWYRQSLGQGLEFLIYFQGNSAPDKSGLPSDRFSAERTGGSVSTLTIQRTQQEDSAVYLCASSLRAGKLFFGEGSRLTVL.